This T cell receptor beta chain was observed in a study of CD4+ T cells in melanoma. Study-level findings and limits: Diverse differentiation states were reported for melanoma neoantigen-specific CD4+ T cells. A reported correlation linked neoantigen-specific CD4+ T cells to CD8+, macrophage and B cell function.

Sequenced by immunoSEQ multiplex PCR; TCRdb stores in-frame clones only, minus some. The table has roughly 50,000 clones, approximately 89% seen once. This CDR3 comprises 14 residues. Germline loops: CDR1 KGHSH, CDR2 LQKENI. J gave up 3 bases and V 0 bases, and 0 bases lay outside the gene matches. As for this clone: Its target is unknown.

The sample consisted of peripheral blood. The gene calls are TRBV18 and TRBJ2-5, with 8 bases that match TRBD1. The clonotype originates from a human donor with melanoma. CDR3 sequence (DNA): TGTGCCAGCTCACCACCGGACAGGGAAGAGACCCAGTACTTC. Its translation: CASSPPDREETQYF.